This T cell receptor beta chain was recorded in a study of blood T cells in healthy people across ages. Primed by a sample-barcoded 5' primer and a J-beta primer mix, a second PCR proceeded for 7 to 11 cycles. TCRdb itself ran the 5' RACE reads through MiXCR, one entry per CDR3 protein. There are 270,000 or so distinct CDR3 sequences in the sample; around 29% occur only once, and approximately 30% lies in the top ten. The CDR3 totals 14 residues. In germline, CDR1 is LGHNT, CDR2 FRNRAP. Trimming pared 6 bases from V and 2 bases from J, leaving 11 bases between. Sequences were obtained from blood. This chain connects TRBV12-5 to TRBJ1-3; maybe TRBD1 (5 bases). This sequence originates from a woman between 65 and 79 years old in good health. The CDR3 spells CASGLKTAGNTIYF. The CDR3 nucleotides are TGTGCTAGTGGCCTTAAGACAGCTGGAAACACCATATATTTT.